This TCR beta chain originates from a study of cytomegalovirus exposure and HLA in healthy donors. The CDR3 is 11 amino acids. The germline V gene encodes CDR1 GTSNPN and CDR2 SVGIG (reference sequence). PCR used 60 Vbeta primers and 13 Jbeta primers. The repertoire was sequenced with immunoSEQ multiplex PCR; TCRdb's copy has only in-frame clones and lacks some. There are about 47,000 clones in the sample; 65% to 80% occur only once, and roughly 6.3% lies in the top ten. This chain links TRBV30 with TRBJ2-1; D may be TRBD2 (5 bases). Sequenced material: PBMCs. The origin of this receptor is a man aged 25-40 years in good health and CMV-seronegative. The chain's CDR3 is CGGGSYNEQFF. The CDR3 bases are TGTGGTGGAGGATCCTACAATGAGCAGTTCTTC. The full variable domain, completed using reference TRBV30 and TRBJ2-1, is SQTIHQWPATLVQPVGSPLSLECTVEGTSNPNLYWYRQAAGRGLQLLFYSVGIGQISSEVPQNLSASRPQDRQFILSSKKLLLSDSGFYLCGGGSYNEQFFGPGTRLTVL.